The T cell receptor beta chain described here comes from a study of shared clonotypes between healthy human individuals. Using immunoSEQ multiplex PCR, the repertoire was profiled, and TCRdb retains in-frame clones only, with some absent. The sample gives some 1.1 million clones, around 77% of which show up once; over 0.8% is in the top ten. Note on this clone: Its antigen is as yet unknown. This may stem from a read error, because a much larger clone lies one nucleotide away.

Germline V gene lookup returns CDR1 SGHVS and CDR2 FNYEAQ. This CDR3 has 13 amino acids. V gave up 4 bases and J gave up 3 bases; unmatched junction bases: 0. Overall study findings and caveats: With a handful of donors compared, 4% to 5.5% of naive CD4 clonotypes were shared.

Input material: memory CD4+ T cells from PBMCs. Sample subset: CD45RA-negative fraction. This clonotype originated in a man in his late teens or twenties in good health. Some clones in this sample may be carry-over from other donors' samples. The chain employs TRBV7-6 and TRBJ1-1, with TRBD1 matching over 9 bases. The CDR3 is CASSWDRDTEAFF. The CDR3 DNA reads TGTGCCAGCAGCTGGGACAGGGACACTGAAGCTTTCTTT. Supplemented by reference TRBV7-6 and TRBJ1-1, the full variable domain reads GAGVSQSPRYKVTKRGQDVALRCDPISGHVSLYWYRQALGQGPEFLTYFNYEAQQDKSGLPNDRFSAERPEGSISTLTIQRTEQRDSAMYRCASSWDRDTEAFFGQGTRLTVV.